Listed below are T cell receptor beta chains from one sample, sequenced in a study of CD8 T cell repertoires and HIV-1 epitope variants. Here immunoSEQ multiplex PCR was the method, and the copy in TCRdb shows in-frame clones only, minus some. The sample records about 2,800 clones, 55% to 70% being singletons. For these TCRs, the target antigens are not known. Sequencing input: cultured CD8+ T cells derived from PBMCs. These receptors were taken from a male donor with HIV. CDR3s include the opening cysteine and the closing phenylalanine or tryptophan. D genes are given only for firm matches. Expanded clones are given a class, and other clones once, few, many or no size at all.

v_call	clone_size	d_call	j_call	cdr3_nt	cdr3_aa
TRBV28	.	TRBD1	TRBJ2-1	TGTGCCAGCAGTCGAAAGGGACAGGGTTTTTACAATGAGCAGTTCTTC	CASSRKGQGFYNEQFF
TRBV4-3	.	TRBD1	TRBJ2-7	TGCGCCAGCAGCCAAACAGGGGGCTACGAGCAGTACTTC	CASSQTGGYEQYF
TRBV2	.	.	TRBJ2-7	TGTGCCAGCAGTGAAGCCTACGAGCAGTACTTC	CASSEAYEQYF
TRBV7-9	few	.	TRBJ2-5	TGTGCCAGCAGCTCGACCCAGGGTTTAGAGACCCAGTACTTC	CASSSTQGLETQYF
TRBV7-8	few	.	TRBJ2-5	TGTGCCAGCAGCGACGGACAACCCCAAGAGACCCAGTACTTC	CASSDGQPQETQYF
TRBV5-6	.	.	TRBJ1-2	TGTGCCAGCTACAACGCAGGGGACGACTATGGCTACACCTTC	CASYNAGDDYGYTF
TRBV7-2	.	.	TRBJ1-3	TGTGCCAGCAGCCCCCCCTCGGCCGGGACAGGAAACACCATATATTTT	CASSPPSAGTGNTIYF
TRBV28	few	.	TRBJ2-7	TGTGCCAGCAGTGCAGGGGACGGCTCCTCCTACGAGCAGTACTTC	CASSAGDGSSYEQYF
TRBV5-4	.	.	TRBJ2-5	TGTGCCAGCAGCACAATAGCGGAGGAGACCCAGTACTTC	CASSTIAEETQYF
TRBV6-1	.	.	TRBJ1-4	TGTGCCAGCAGTGACAGAGACTTAAATGAAAAACTGTTTTTT	CASSDRDLNEKLFF
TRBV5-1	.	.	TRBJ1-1	TGCGCCAGCAGCTTGGGTGTAGCCGAAGCTTTCTTT	CASSLGVAEAFF
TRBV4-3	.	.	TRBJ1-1	TGCGCCAGCAGCCAAGATCCTGGGGGTGGCACTGAAGCTTTCTTT	CASSQDPGGGTEAFF
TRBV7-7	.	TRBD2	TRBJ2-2	TGTGCCAGCAGCTCTTTTCCGGGGGGGAACACCGGGGAGCTGTTTTTT	CASSSFPGGNTGELFF
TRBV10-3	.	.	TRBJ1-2	TGTGCCATCAGAGTGCCCTCCGGCGGATCCACCTTC	CAIRVPSGGSTF
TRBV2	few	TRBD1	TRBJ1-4	TGTGCCAGCGACAGGGATGAAAAACTGTTTTTT	CASDRDEKLFF
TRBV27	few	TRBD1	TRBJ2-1	TGTGCCAGCAGTTTAGGGACAGGGTACAATGAGCAGTTCTTC	CASSLGTGYNEQFF
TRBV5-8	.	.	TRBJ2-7	TGTGCCAGCAGCTTGTCCCACGAGCAGTACTTC	CASSLSHEQYF
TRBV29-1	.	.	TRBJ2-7	TGCAGCGTTGAAGAGGGGACGACCGAGCAGTACTTC	CSVEEGTTEQYF
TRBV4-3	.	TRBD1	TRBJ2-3	TGCGCCAGCAGCCAAAGGACAGGGGTGGATACGCAGTATTTT	CASSQRTGVDTQYF
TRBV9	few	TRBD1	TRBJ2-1	TGTGCCAGCAGCCCTGAGACAGGGGGTTATTACAATGAGCAGTTCTTC	CASSPETGGYYNEQFF
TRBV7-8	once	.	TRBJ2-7	TGTGCCAGCAGCCCCGGGGGGCTCTCCTACGAGCAGTACTTC	CASSPGGLSYEQYF
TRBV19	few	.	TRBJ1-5	TGTGCCACCCACTACTCAGGGCGACCCCATTTT	CATHYSGRPHF
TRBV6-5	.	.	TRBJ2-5	TGTGCCAGCAGTTACTCTAGCGGCCAAGGGACCCAGTACTTC	CASSYSSGQGTQYF
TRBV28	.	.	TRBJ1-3	TGTGCCAGCAGTTTATTCTCGGGGGGGAGGCCTGCTGGAAACACCATATATTTT	CASSLFSGGRPAGNTIYF
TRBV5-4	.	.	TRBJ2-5	TGTGCCAGCAGCGCTGGAGGGGAGTACCAAGAGACCCAGTACTTC	CASSAGGEYQETQYF
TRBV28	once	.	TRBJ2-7	TGTGCCAGCAGCAACTCCTACGAGCAGTACTTC	CASSNSYEQYF
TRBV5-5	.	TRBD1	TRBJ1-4	TGTGCCAGCAGCCCGGACAGGGTACCTAATGAAAAACTGTTTTTT	CASSPDRVPNEKLFF
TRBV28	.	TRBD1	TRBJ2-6	TGTGCCACCGGGACAGGGTCCTCTGGGGCCAACGTCCTGACTTTC	CATGTGSSGANVLTF
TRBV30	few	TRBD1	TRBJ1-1	TGTGCCTGGAGTTTCCGGGACAGGGGCCAAGAGGCTTTCTTT	CAWSFRDRGQEAFF
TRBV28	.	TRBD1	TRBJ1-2	TGTGCCAGCAGGCAAGAACAACAGGGGACCCTTTATGGCTACACCTTC	CASRQEQQGTLYGYTF
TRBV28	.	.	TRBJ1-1	TGTGCCAGCAGCAGGGACGGGAACACTGAAGCTTTCTTT	CASSRDGNTEAFF
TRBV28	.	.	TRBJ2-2	TGTGCCAGCAGTTTCCTCGTGAACACCGGGGAGCTGTTTTTT	CASSFLVNTGELFF
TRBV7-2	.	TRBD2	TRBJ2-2	TGTGCCAGCAGCCTCAGCGGGGGGGCCGGCGGGGAGCTGTTTTTT	CASSLSGGAGGELFF
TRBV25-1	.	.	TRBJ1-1	TGTGCCAGCAGTGAACCCGACGAAAACACTGAAGCTTTCTTT	CASSEPDENTEAFF
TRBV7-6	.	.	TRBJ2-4	TGTGCCAGCAGCTTAGTTACGATAGGGGCCAAAAACATTCAGTACTTC	CASSLVTIGAKNIQYF
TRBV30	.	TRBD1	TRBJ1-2	TGTGCCTGGCAGGGACAGTCCGATGAGATTGACTACACCTTC	CAWQGQSDEIDYTF
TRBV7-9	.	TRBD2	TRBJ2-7	TGTGCCAGCAGGGGACTAGCCTACGAGCAGTACTTC	CASRGLAYEQYF
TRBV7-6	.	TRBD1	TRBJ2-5	TGTGCCAGCAGACCCGGGACAGGGTGGCAAGAGACCCAGTACTTC	CASRPGTGWQETQYF
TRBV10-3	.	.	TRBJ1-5	TGTGCCATCAGTGATCGGGGTGGCAATCAGCCCCAGCATTTT	CAISDRGGNQPQHF